This TCR beta chain was profiled in a study of T cell changes during pregnancy in multiple sclerosis. About this clone itself: At the DNA level, this CDR3 is encoded by other sequences in the same sample as well.

Germline V gene sequence: CDR1 SGHRS, CDR2 YFSETQ. The CDR3 spans 14 residues. Deletions cut 0 bases from V and 4 bases from J, with 10 bases between. The protocol was immunoSEQ multiplex PCR, while the TCRdb copy is restricted to in-frame clones and leaves out a portion. The data show 20,000 to 25,000 clones, with 85% to 95% seen just once and about 7% held by the top ten. J is TRBJ1-1 and V is TRBV5-1; no reliable D call. The source of this sequence is a female donor with multiple sclerosis, enrolled in a pregnancy study. The specimen comprised CD8+ T cells from peripheral blood mononuclear cells, sampled in the third trimester of pregnancy. CDR3 coding DNA: TGCGCCAGCAGCTTGGGGGGAGGTGGCACTGAAGCTTTCTTT. Translated, it gives CASSLGGGGTEAFF.